A single sample gave rise to the 7 T cell receptor beta chains below, sequenced in a study of blood T cell repertoires in COVID-19. The table came from immunoSEQ multiplex PCR; TCRdb's copy has only in-frame clones and leaves some out. The data hold 200,000 to 300,000 clones, with approximately 80% observed a single time. The source material was peripheral blood. Every receptor here comes from an elderly woman with COVID-19, enrolled during active disease.

This clone was counted once. The V and J genes are TRBV7-9 and TRBJ1-2; tentative D call: TRBD1 (6 bases). The CDR3 covers 16 residues. Trimming took off 3 bases at V and 6 bases at J, with 20 bases between the two ends. CDR1 is SEHNR, CDR2 FQNEAQ, per germline (reference sequence). The CDR3, as DNA: TGTGCCAGCAGCTTGATGGGGGACATCTTAGGCCATGGCTACACCTTC. This sequence encodes CASSLMGDILGHGYTF. Full variable domain (remainder filled in from reference TRBV7-9 and TRBJ1-2): DTGVSQNPRHKITKRGQNVTFRCDPISEHNRLYWYRQTLGQGPEFLTYFQNEAQLEKSRLLSDRFSAERPKGSFSTLEIQRTEQGDSAMYLCASSLMGDILGHGYTFGSGTRLTVV.

This chain joins TRBV29-1 and TRBJ2-7, with D possibly matching TRBD2 (6 bases). CDR3 length: 11 amino acids. The germline V and J ends were trimmed by 4 bases and 5 bases, with 9 bases remaining between them. Germline loops: CDR1 SQVTM, CDR2 ANQGSEA. CDR3 amino acids: CSVAPGDEQYF. CDR3 in DNA: TGCAGCGTTGCTCCGGGGGACGAGCAGTACTTC.

The chain is built from TRBV19 and TRBJ1-2, with no clear D. Germline V lookup: CDR1 LNHDA, CDR2 SQIVND (reference sequence). Trimming took off 2 bases at V and 2 bases at J, with 6 bases between the two ends. The CDR3 has 13 amino acids. CDR3 DNA sequence: TGTGCCAGTAGTATAAGAGGGAACTATGGCTACACCTTC. Its translation: CASSIRGNYGYTF.

The chain has TRBV18 and TRBJ2-2; D is unclear. CDR1 is KGHSH, CDR2 LQKENI, per germline. This CDR3 region has 14 residues. The V end was cut by 0 bases, the J end by 5 bases, with 7 bases between. CDR3 nucleotides: TGTGCCAGCTCACCACCATCGAGAACCGGGGAGCTGTTTTTT. It encodes CASSPPSRTGELFF.

The V call is TRBV30, the J call TRBJ1-3; a weak D match, TRBD1 (5 bases). V dropped 2 bases and J dropped 0 bases, with 8 bases sitting between them. In germline, CDR1 is GTSNPN, CDR2 SVGIG (reference sequence). This CDR3 is built from 14 residues. The CDR3 bases are TGTGCCTGGAGTATAGGGGTCTCTGGAAACACCATATATTTT. Protein sequence: CAWSIGVSGNTIYF.

This sequence joins TRBV5-1 and TRBJ1-1; D gene uncertain. The CDR3 has 15 amino acids. The V gene's germline CDR1 is SGHRS and CDR2 YFSETQ. Trimming removed 0 bases from V and 4 bases from J, with 13 bases in between. The CDR3 DNA sequence: TGCGCCAGCAGCTTGGTGGTGGCCCGGGGCACTGAAGCTTTCTTT. This gives the protein CASSLVVARGTEAFF.

The chain has TRBV28 and TRBJ1-1; possible D gene TRBD1, 5 bases. V gave up 3 bases and J gave up 1 base, with 9 bases separating them. CDR3 size: 14 residues. CDR1 and CDR2 from the germline V gene are MDHEN and SYDVKM. CDR3 loop: CASSFPTENTEAFF. The CDR3 DNA follows: TGTGCCAGCAGTTTCCCGACAGAGAACACTGAAGCTTTCTTT.